This T cell receptor beta chain was identified in a study of shared T cell receptors in the human thymus. Libraries were prepared by immunoSEQ multiplex PCR; TCRdb keeps only in-frame clonotypes and omits some of them. The sample carries 450,000 to 650,000 clones, 78% recorded once. The data also belong to a second study, concerning human thymus T cells. In that study: Thymus tissue was removed during corrective cardiac surgery. Unrelated people showed highly overlapping thymic repertoires, related research reported.

This clonotype was obtained from a boy in the first two years of life with a congenital heart defect. Sequencing was performed on thymocytes.

CDR3 loop: CASSDGTARRGYTF. The CDR3 nucleotides read TGTGCCAGCAGTGACGGGACAGCAAGACGTGGCTACACCTTC. The chain is built from TRBV6-4 and TRBJ1-2; TRBD1 matches at 7 bases. The CDR3 contains 14 residues. V dropped 2 bases and J dropped 7; count of bases not matched to a gene: 7. Germline CDR1 reads MRHNA; CDR2 reads SNTAGT.